Presented here are 8 T cell receptor beta chains from one specimen sequenced in a study of CD8 T cells in Susac syndrome. An input of about 0.5 to 1 ug of RNA was subjected to reverse transcription using random hexamers. TCRdb analysed the immunoSEQ multiplex PCR reads with MiXCR anew, one entry per CDR3 protein. Of around 130,000 distinct CDR3 sequences in the sample, around 80% were seen once. Source material: CD8+ T cells from PBMCs. The receptors come from a human donor with multiple sclerosis.

The chain combines TRBV7-9 with TRBJ1-2; D is unresolved. Between the trimmed V and J ends, which lost 3 bases and 3 bases, there was a span of 17 bases. The CDR3 totals 16 residues. Per the germline V gene, CDR1 is SEHNR and CDR2 is FQNEAQ (reference sequence). This CDR3 reads CASSLTGRAGDYGYTF. DNA of the CDR3: TGTGCCAGCAGCTTGACCGGACGGGCCGGGGACTATGGCTACACCTTC.

The gene calls are TRBV12-3 or TRBV12-4 and TRBJ2-2; D gene uncertain. CDR3 length: 16 amino acids. V was clipped by 6 bases and J by 0 bases, with 14 bases between them. The CDR3 region has the DNA TGTGCCAGCAGCCCTCGTCATCCATCGAACACCGGGGAGCTGTTTTTT. It translates to CASSPRHPSNTGELFF.

This clonotype has just a few counts. The rearrangement joins TRBV28 to TRBJ2-7; no firm D call. Trimming took 4 bases from V and 3 from J, leaving 10 bases between them. The germline gives CDR1 MDHEN, CDR2 SYDVKM. CDR3 length: 13 amino acids. The CDR3 DNA sequence: TGTGCCAGCAGTTCAAAGGCCCTCTACGAGCAGTACTTC. This encodes CASSSKALYEQYF.

A note on this clonotype: This may be a read error, as it is one base from a much larger clone. The rearrangement joins TRBV7-9 to TRBJ1-5, with D unresolved. This CDR3 is built from 12 residues. The V end was cut by 1 base, the J end by 6 bases, with 4 bases between. In germline, CDR1 is SEHNR, CDR2 FQNEAQ (reference sequence). CDR3 amino acids: CASSLGVQPQHF. As DNA, the CDR3 is TGTGCCAGCAGCTTAGGGGTTCAGCCCCAGCATTTT.

The chain links TRBV7-9 to TRBJ2-1; the D is unclear. The V gene's germline CDR1 is SEHNR and CDR2 FQNEAQ (reference sequence). Trimming removed 5 bases at V and 8 bases at J, with 7 bases between. This CDR3 is built from 11 residues. As DNA, the CDR3 is TGTGCCAGCAGCACCGTGGATGAGCAGTTCTTC. Amino acid sequence: CASSTVDEQFF.

This chain uses TRBV30 with TRBJ1-1; no clear D gene. V shed 0 bases and J shed 0 bases, with 5 bases lying between them. Germline CDR1 GTSNPN, CDR2 SVGIG (reference sequence). The CDR3 sequence is 13 residues long. CDR3 loop: CAWSVSMNTEAFF. In DNA form, the CDR3 reads TGTGCCTGGAGTGTCAGCATGAACACTGAAGCTTTCTTT.

The genes are TRBV28 and TRBJ1-5, with TRBD1 identical over 7 bases. The CDR3 spans 15 residues. CDR1 is MDHEN, CDR2 SYDVKM, per germline. Trimming at V came to 4 bases and at J to 4 bases, leaving 7 bases not matched to a gene. This CDR3 reads CASSSDRANNQPQHF. Written as DNA, the CDR3 is TGTGCCAGCAGTTCCGACAGGGCAAATAATCAGCCCCAGCATTTT.

The chain joins TRBV6-1 to TRBJ2-3; D remains unclear. The CDR3 has 15 amino acids. Trimming took 2 bases from V and 0 from J, leaving 9 bases between them. Per the germline V gene, CDR1 is MNHNS and CDR2 is SASEGT. The CDR3 coding sequence is TGTGCCAGCAGTGAACCATCGACTAGCACAGATACGCAGTATTTT. Translated, it gives CASSEPSTSTDTQYF.